This record looks at one T cell receptor (beta chain) sequence and its context. Here immunoSEQ multiplex PCR was the method, and the copy in TCRdb shows in-frame clones only, minus some. The table records about 360,000 clones, roughly 86% of them present only once. Trimming at V came to 3 bases and at J to 3 bases, leaving 4 bases not matched to a gene. Germline V CDR1 and CDR2: KGHSH, LQKENI. The CDR3 is 15 amino acids. The sample comes from a study of blood T cell repertoires in COVID-19. The TCR originated in a man under 40 who had recovered from COVID-19. Sequences were obtained from PBMCs or T cells enriched from blood (not recorded which). V is TRBV18 and J is TRBJ2-2; 7 bases are a match to TRBD1. For the CDR3, the DNA is TGTGCCAGCTCACCCCCTGGGACAGACACCGGGGAGCTGTTTTTT. This gives the protein CASSPPGTDTGELFF.